These 25 T cell receptor beta chains share one sample of origin, sequenced in a study of cytomegalovirus exposure and HLA in healthy donors. The study ran its PCR with 60 Vbeta and 13 Jbeta primers. Profiling relied on immunoSEQ multiplex PCR, and the TCRdb table lists in-frame clones only, not all of them. Counted here are about 130,000 clones, 78% occurring once; the ten biggest clones make up 11%. Material: PBMCs. Receptors originate from a man between 25 and 39 years old in good health and CMV-seropositive.

The genes are TRBV9 and TRBJ2-1, with unresolved D. Germline V gene data show CDR1 as SGDLS and CDR2 as YYNGEE. Trimming shortened V by 2 bases and J by 1 base, and 10 bases separated the two germline ends. CDR3 size: 15 residues. The CDR3 region is CASSVGWASYNEQFF. DNA for the CDR3: TGTGCCAGCAGCGTCGGTTGGGCGTCCTACAATGAGCAGTTCTTC.

The J gene is TRBJ2-7, the V gene TRBV30; D gene uncertain. The CDR3 has 14 residues. Germline values: CDR1 GTSNPN, CDR2 SVGIG (reference sequence). V lost 2 bases and J lost 0, with 11 bases in between. The DNA of the CDR3 is TGTGCCTGGAGTCTCCCTGACACCTCCTACGAGCAGTACTTC. Its protein is CAWSLPDTSYEQYF. Using reference TRBV30 and TRBJ2-7 for the parts outside the CDR3, the full variable domain is SQTIHQWPATLVQPVGSPLSLECTVEGTSNPNLYWYRQAAGRGLQLLFYSVGIGQISSEVPQNLSASRPQDRQFILSSKKLLLSDSGFYLCAWSLPDTSYEQYFGPGTRLTVT.

The rearrangement joins TRBV28 to TRBJ1-1, with D uncertain. Trimming removed 1 base at V and 8 bases at J, with 8 bases between. Germline lookup yields CDR1 MDHEN and CDR2 SYDVKM. This CDR3 is 12 amino acids long. For the CDR3, the DNA is TGTGCCAGCAGTTTATTTCCCGGGGAAGCTTTCTTT. It yields the protein CASSLFPGEAFF. The full variable domain, rest sourced from reference TRBV28 and TRBJ1-1, is DVKVTQSSRYLVKRTGEKVFLECVQDMDHENMFWYRQDPGLGLRLIYFSYDVKMKEKGDIPEGYSVSREKKERFSLILESASTNQTSMYLCASSLFPGEAFFGQGTRLTVV.

The chain links TRBV5-1 to TRBJ2-2; maybe TRBD1 (6 bases). CDR3 length: 14 amino acids. Trimming cost V 3 bases and J 1 base, with 7 bases left between them. The germline CDR1 and CDR2 sequences are SGHRS and YFSETQ. CDR3: CASSSGQNTGELFF. The DNA for the CDR3 is TGCGCCAGCAGCTCGGGACAGAACACCGGGGAGCTGTTTTTT.

The chain is built from TRBV28 and TRBJ1-1; weak D call: TRBD1 (6 bases). V lost 2 bases to trimming and J lost 1 base, with 11 bases between them. The CDR3 is 15 residues long. From germline, CDR1 is MDHEN and CDR2 SYDVKM. The CDR3 bases are TGTGCCAGCAGTTTACGGGGGGCAGGGAACACTGAAGCTTTCTTT. Encoded protein: CASSLRGAGNTEAFF. The full variable domain, in which reference TRBV28 and TRBJ1-1 provide the parts outside the CDR3, is DVKVTQSSRYLVKRTGEKVFLECVQDMDHENMFWYRQDPGLGLRLIYFSYDVKMKEKGDIPEGYSVSREKKERFSLILESASTNQTSMYLCASSLRGAGNTEAFFGQGTRLTVV.

The chain employs TRBV9 and TRBJ2-2; TRBD1 agrees at 10 bases. Germline V gives CDR1 SGDLS, CDR2 YYNGEE. There are 16 residues in the CDR3. The ends lost 4 bases at V and 1 base at J; junction bases unmatched: 4. Here the CDR3 DNA reads TGTGCCAGCAGCCCGCGGACAGGGGGGAACACCGGGGAGCTGTTTTTT. Its protein is CASSPRTGGNTGELFF.

The chain joins TRBV30 to TRBJ2-7; 8 nucleotides match TRBD1. V shed 6 bases and J 0 bases; nucleotides not matched to a gene: 7. The germline V gene encodes CDR1 GTSNPN and CDR2 SVGIG (reference sequence). This CDR3 is 14 amino acids long. The DNA for the CDR3 is TGTGCCTGTTCGAGGACAGGGTCCTCCTACGAGCAGTACTTC. Its protein is CACSRTGSSYEQYF.

The chain combines TRBV27 with TRBJ2-7; weak D call: TRBD2 (6 bases). CDR1 and CDR2 from the germline V gene are MNHEY and SMNVEV (reference sequence). With 1 base removed from V and 0 bases from J, the gap between germline ends came to 10 bases. This CDR3 is built from 15 residues. The CDR3 region is CASSLFPGASYEQYF. In nucleotides, the CDR3 is TGTGCCAGCAGTTTATTTCCGGGAGCCTCCTACGAGCAGTACTTC.

The V gene is TRBV4-3, the J gene TRBJ1-4, with D uncertain. The germline CDR1 and CDR2 sequences are LGHNA and YSLEER. Trimming shortened V by 0 bases and J by 4 bases, and 18 bases separated the two germline ends. CDR3 length: 18 residues. CDR3 amino acids: CASSQDLAGFGSNEKLFF. Here the CDR3 DNA reads TGCGCCAGCAGCCAAGATTTGGCCGGGTTCGGGAGTAATGAAAAACTGTTTTTT.

This clone has a single count. The V call is TRBV29-1, the J call TRBJ2-7; D may be TRBD2 (5 bases). CDR3 size: 13 residues. V gave up 4 bases and J gave up 0 bases, with 10 bases separating them. In germline, CDR1 is SQVTM, CDR2 ANQGSEA. The CDR3 sequence: CSVAAEGSYEQYF. The DNA of the CDR3 is TGCAGCGTTGCGGCCGAGGGCTCCTACGAGCAGTACTTC.

This chain links TRBV19 with TRBJ2-5; 10 positions match TRBD1. The germline V gene has CDR1 LNHDA and CDR2 SQIVND (reference sequence). The CDR3 has 13 residues. Unmatched junction bases numbered 2, after V lost 8 bases and J lost 2 bases. Written as DNA, the CDR3 is TGTGCCAGTCGGGACAGGGGACAAGAGACCCAGTACTTC. Its translation: CASRDRGQETQYF.

This clone was counted once. This chain uses TRBV7-2 with TRBJ2-3; unclear D gene. Trimming removed 5 bases from V and 6 bases from J, with 12 bases in between. CDR3 length: 13 amino acids. In germline, CDR1 is SGHTA, CDR2 FQGNSA. The chain's CDR3 is CASSQSLPDTQYF. CDR3 in DNA: TGTGCCAGCAGCCAGTCGCTTCCTGATACGCAGTATTTT.

The chain recombines TRBV27 with TRBJ2-1, with 11 bases aligning to TRBD2. CDR1 MNHEY and CDR2 SMNVEV come from the germline V gene (reference sequence). Trimming cost V 6 bases and J 2 bases; bases outside gene matches: 3. This CDR3 has 15 residues. CDR3 protein: CASSPGLAAYNEQFF. The CDR3, as DNA: TGTGCCAGCAGCCCGGGACTAGCGGCCTACAATGAGCAGTTCTTC.

The V gene is TRBV28, the J gene TRBJ2-6; TRBD1 matches 7 bases. Germline CDR1 and CDR2: MDHEN and SYDVKM. The CDR3 runs to 15 residues. The ends lost 8 bases at V and 2 bases at J; junction bases unmatched: 6. CDR3 bases: TGTGCCAGCGGCCTACAGGGGACTGGGGCCAACGTCCTGACTTTC. As protein: CASGLQGTGANVLTF. The whole variable domain, filled in from reference TRBV28 and TRBJ2-6, reads DVKVTQSSRYLVKRTGEKVFLECVQDMDHENMFWYRQDPGLGLRLIYFSYDVKMKEKGDIPEGYSVSREKKERFSLILESASTNQTSMYLCASGLQGTGANVLTFGAGSRLTVL.

The chain is built from TRBV10-3 and TRBJ1-2; 7 positions agree with TRBD1. CDR3 length equals 13 residues. V dropped 10 bases and J dropped 3; count of bases not matched to a gene: 8. The germline V gene encodes CDR1 ENHRY and CDR2 SYGVKD. Here the CDR3 reads CATGRGPDYGYTF. As DNA, the CDR3 is TGTGCCACCGGGAGGGGGCCCGACTATGGCTACACCTTC.

The V call is TRBV4-1, the J call TRBJ2-3; D is possibly TRBD2 (6 bases). The germline V gene encodes CDR1 MGHRA and CDR2 YSYEKL. The CDR3 extends over 15 amino acids. Trimming took off 1 base at V and 6 bases at J, with 14 bases between the two ends. The CDR3 DNA is TGCGCCAGCAGCCAAGCTGGGACTCGGAGCGATACGCAGTATTTT. Protein sequence: CASSQAGTRSDTQYF.

The sample holds one count of this clone. This chain links TRBV5-1 with TRBJ2-5; D is unresolved. CDR3 length: 15 amino acids. Germline V lookup: CDR1 SGHRS, CDR2 YFSETQ. The V and J ends lost 3 bases and 0 bases respectively, with 12 bases between them. CDR3 region: CASSWANPYQETQYF. The CDR3 DNA reads TGCGCCAGCAGCTGGGCTAACCCGTACCAAGAGACCCAGTACTTC.

This clone was seen a few times. This rearrangement joins TRBV28 to TRBJ1-5; 7 bases match TRBD1. The CDR3 consists of 15 residues. Germline V gene data show CDR1 as MDHEN and CDR2 as SYDVKM. Trimming removed 8 bases from V and 5 bases from J; junction bases left unmatched: 12. CDR3 nucleotide sequence: TGTGCCAGCGGCGCGACAGGGCTCCTTCATCAGCCCCAGCATTTT. Its protein product is CASGATGLLHQPQHF.

The CDR3 nucleotides are TGTGCCAGCAGTTCGTCTAGCGGGGGAACCGGGGAGCTGTTTTTT. Protein product: CASSSSSGGTGELFF. The J gene is TRBJ2-2, the V gene TRBV6-5, with 10 bases lining up with TRBD2. The length of the CDR3 is 15 residues. Unmatched junction bases numbered 4, after V lost 4 bases and J lost 5 bases. Germline V gives CDR1 MNHEY, CDR2 SVGAGI.

V and J are TRBV7-9 and TRBJ2-1; the D gene is possibly TRBD2 (6 bases). Germline V lookup: CDR1 SEHNR, CDR2 FQNEAQ (reference sequence). V lost 5 bases to trimming and J lost 10 bases, with 18 bases between them. This CDR3 is built from 14 residues. CDR3 nucleotides: TGTGCCAGCAGCCGACCGGCGGGAACGGGGGAGCAGTTCTTC. This encodes CASSRPAGTGEQFF. Full variable domain (outside the CDR3, taken from reference TRBV7-9 and TRBJ2-1): DTGVSQNPRHKITKRGQNVTFRCDPISEHNRLYWYRQTLGQGPEFLTYFQNEAQLEKSRLLSDRFSAERPKGSFSTLEIQRTEQGDSAMYLCASSRPAGTGEQFFGPGTRLTVL.

V is TRBV13 and J is TRBJ1-1; no reliable D call. The CDR3 consists of 13 residues. V gave up 5 bases and J gave up 4 bases, with 11 bases separating them. Germline assignment: CDR1 PRHDT and CDR2 FYEKMQ (reference sequence). The CDR3 nucleotides read TGTGCCAGCAGCCCGCGAGGAAGCACTGAAGCTTTCTTT. Translated: CASSPRGSTEAFF.

The V call is TRBV5-6, the J call TRBJ1-1; D is unclear. The CDR3 has 11 residues. CDR1 and CDR2 (germline): SGHDT, YYEEEE. The germline V and J ends were trimmed by 1 base and 7 bases, with 5 bases remaining between them. The CDR3 protein is CASSLNGEAFF. Here the CDR3 DNA reads TGTGCCAGCAGCTTGAACGGTGAAGCTTTCTTT.

The rearrangement uses TRBV9 and TRBJ2-7, with 8 nucleotides matching TRBD1. Germline CDR1 reads SGDLS; CDR2 reads YYNGEE. The CDR3 runs 14 residues. V gave up 0 bases and J gave up 5 bases; unmatched junction bases: 4. CDR3: CASSVGSGGDEQYF. As DNA, the CDR3 is TGTGCCAGCAGCGTAGGGTCAGGGGGCGACGAGCAGTACTTC. The full variable domain, in which reference TRBV9 and TRBJ2-7 provide the parts outside the CDR3, is DSGVTQTPKHLITATGQRVTLRCSPRSGDLSVYWYQQSLDQGLQFLIQYYNGEERAKGNILERFSAQQFPDLHSELNLSSLELGDSALYFCASSVGSGGDEQYFGPGTRLTVT.

The chain joins TRBV5-8 to TRBJ1-1; D ambiguous. Germline values: CDR1 SGHTS, CDR2 YDEGEE. V was shortened by 0 bases and J by 6 bases, with 15 bases between the two germline ends. The CDR3 loop spans 15 amino acids. The CDR3 is CASSLVAGFLAEAFF. The CDR3 coding sequence is TGTGCCAGCAGCTTGGTTGCAGGTTTTTTAGCTGAAGCTTTCTTT. Complete variable domain (other parts from reference TRBV5-8 and TRBJ1-1): EAGVTQSPTHLIKTRGQQATLRCSPISGHTSVYWYQQALGLGLQFLLWYDEGEERNRGNFPPRFSGRQFPNYSSELNVNALELEDSALYLCASSLVAGFLAEAFFGQGTRLTVV.

The rearrangement links TRBV9 to TRBJ1-1, with 9 positions matching TRBD1. The V gene end was trimmed by 4 bases and the J gene end by 7 bases; junction bases not matched to a gene: 2. The germline V gene encodes CDR1 SGDLS and CDR2 YYNGEE. The CDR3 is made up of 12 amino acids. CDR3 amino acids: CASSLGQGEAFF. The CDR3, as DNA: TGTGCCAGCAGCTTGGGACAGGGTGAAGCTTTCTTT.